What follows are 22 T cell receptor beta chains derived from one specimen sequenced in a study of T cells after posttransplantation cyclophosphamide (dated by TCRdb to about 2016). The receptor library was made with the immunoSEQ multiplex PCR assay. TCRdb re-hosts the immuneACCESS table, in-frame sequences only. Its copies lack some clones; in the studies checked, an unresolved V gene accounts for under half of them, and the cause for the rest is not known. This sample holds more than 20,000 clones in total, without any singletons. The ten top clones hold over 1.3% of the sample. Source material: PBMCs. The receptors shown here come from a man over 45 in good health, CMV-negative, and a related stem cell transplant donor.

This clone was recorded at least ten times. The chain has TRBV7-2 and TRBJ2-1; 8 bases are a match to TRBD2. The V gene end was trimmed by 4 bases and the J gene end by 3 bases; junction bases not matched to a gene: 5. Germline CDR1 is SGHTA and CDR2 is FQGNSA. This CDR3 contains 15 residues. CDR3 region: CASSYRGGDYNEQFF. In DNA form, the CDR3 reads TGTGCCAGCAGCTACCGGGGGGGCGACTACAATGAGCAGTTCTTC. The whole variable domain, filled in from reference TRBV7-2 and TRBJ2-1, reads GAGVSQSPSNKVTEKGKDVELRCDPISGHTALYWYRQSLGQGLEFLIYFQGNSAPDKSGLPSDRFSAERTGGSVSTLTIQRTQQEDSAVYLCASSYRGGDYNEQFFGPGTRLTVL.

Ten or more counts support this clone. The rearrangement joins TRBV9 to TRBJ2-7; unclear D gene. Trimming left V 0 bases short and J 0 bases short, with 10 bases between. CDR1 and CDR2 (germline): SGDLS, YYNGEE. The CDR3 has 15 residues. CDR3 nucleotide sequence: TGTGCCAGCAGCGTAGACCCGGGTAGCTCCTACGAGCAGTACTTC. Translated, it gives CASSVDPGSSYEQYF.

At least ten counts were recorded for this clone. The CDR3 DNA reads as TGTGCCAGCAGCGTAGGACTAGCGGGGGGGCCCCTCCAAGAGACCCAGTACTTC. The encoded protein is CASSVGLAGGPLQETQYF. The chain joins TRBV9 to TRBJ2-5, with 14 bases lining up with TRBD2. V was pared by 0 bases and J by 1 base, with 5 bases of the junction left unmatched. This CDR3 spans 18 amino acids. CDR1 and CDR2 (germline): SGDLS, YYNGEE.

This clone was observed many times. The chain has TRBV28 and TRBJ2-2; 9 nucleotides agree with TRBD1. CDR1 and CDR2 from the germline V gene are MDHEN and SYDVKM. The V and J ends lost 5 bases and 2 bases, in that order; junction bases with no gene match: 6. The CDR3 covers 16 residues. In DNA form, the CDR3 reads TGTGCCAGCAGTACAACAGGGGGCACTAACACCGGGGAGCTGTTTTTT. This translates into CASSTTGGTNTGELFF.

In this sample, this clone turned up many times. The chain combines TRBV11-3 with TRBJ1-1; D unresolved. With 5 bases removed from V and 2 bases from J, the gap between germline ends came to 9 bases. Germline V lookup: CDR1 SGHNT, CDR2 YENEEA. The length of the CDR3 is 13 residues. Here the CDR3 reads CASSQDTNTEAFF. In DNA form, the CDR3 reads TGTGCCAGCAGCCAAGACACAAACACTGAAGCTTTCTTT.

The table lists this clone with many counts. The chain is built from TRBV19 and TRBJ1-1; a weak D match, TRBD1 (5 bases). V lost 1 base and J 3 bases, leaving 9 bases between the germline ends. This CDR3 comprises 14 residues. CDR1 is LNHDA, CDR2 SQIVND, per germline (reference sequence). The CDR3 here is CASSIGGGDTEAFF. The CDR3 DNA sequence: TGTGCCAGTAGTATAGGGGGGGGAGACACTGAAGCTTTCTTT. The full variable domain, its missing parts supplied by reference TRBV19 and TRBJ1-1, is DGGITQSPKYLFRKEGQNVTLSCEQNLNHDAMYWYRQDPGQGLRLIYYSQIVNDFQKGDIAEGYSVSREKKESFPLTVTSAQKNPTAFYLCASSIGGGDTEAFFGQGTRLTVV.

This clone was observed at least ten times. The chain carries TRBV19 and TRBJ1-2; D might be TRBD1 (6 bases). Germline V gene lookup returns CDR1 LNHDA and CDR2 SQIVND (reference sequence). The V end was cut by 10 bases, the J end by 4 bases, with 10 bases between. This CDR3 region has 11 residues. The DNA of the CDR3 is TGTGCCACCGAACAGGGCTATGGCTACACCTTC. Protein: CATEQGYGYTF.

There are many counts of this clone. CDR3 amino acids: CASSHGTGRSLSGANVLTF. The CDR3 region has the DNA TGTGCCAGCAGCCACGGGACAGGGAGGTCCCTCTCTGGGGCCAACGTCCTGACTTTC. The chain recombines TRBV11-2 with TRBJ2-6, with 9 bases matching TRBD1. After removal of 5 bases from V and 0 bases from J, the junction contained 11 bases not matched to a gene. Per germline, CDR1 SGHAT and CDR2 FQNNGV. There are 19 residues in the CDR3.

The sample holds many counts of this clone. The chain recombines TRBV5-1 with TRBJ1-4, with TRBD1 as a possible D gene (5 bases). V was shortened by 4 bases and J by 4 bases, with 11 bases between the two germline ends. The CDR3 consists of 14 residues. Germline V gene lookup returns CDR1 SGHRS and CDR2 YFSETQ. As DNA, the CDR3 is TGCGCCAGCAGCCTCGGACAAAATAATGAAAAACTGTTTTTT. Translated: CASSLGQNNEKLFF.

At least ten counts were recorded for this clone. The chain's CDR3 is CASSRGLSQYEQYF. The CDR3 DNA follows: TGTGCCAGCAGCCGAGGACTCTCTCAGTACGAGCAGTACTTC. The chain uses TRBV7-2 and TRBJ2-7; D might be TRBD2 (5 bases). The germline V gene has CDR1 SGHTA and CDR2 FQGNSA. The length of the CDR3 is 14 residues. The V gene lost 5 bases and the J gene lost 4 bases, with 15 bases spanning the gap. Variable domain in full (rest from reference TRBV7-2 and TRBJ2-7): GAGVSQSPSNKVTEKGKDVELRCDPISGHTALYWYRQSLGQGLEFLIYFQGNSAPDKSGLPSDRFSAERTGGSVSTLTIQRTQQEDSAVYLCASSRGLSQYEQYFGPGTRLTVT.

This clone was observed many times. The chain couples TRBV28 to TRBJ1-1, with D tentatively TRBD1 (6 bases). Germline CDR1 reads MDHEN; CDR2 reads SYDVKM. The V end lost 5 bases, the J end lost 0 bases, and 13 bases lay between the germline ends. The CDR3 runs to 15 residues. CDR3: CASSRGGAMNTEAFF. For the CDR3, the DNA is TGTGCCAGCAGTAGAGGGGGTGCCATGAACACTGAAGCTTTCTTT.

There are many counts of this clone. The rearrangement uses TRBV6-5 and TRBJ1-5; the match to TRBD1 covers 7 bases. The germline CDR1 and CDR2 sequences are MNHEY and SVGAGI. J gave up 5 bases and V 2 bases, and 6 bases lay outside the gene matches. This CDR3 is 15 amino acids long. The CDR3: CASSYNRGGDQPQHF. Here the CDR3 DNA reads TGTGCCAGCAGTTACAACAGGGGAGGAGATCAGCCCCAGCATTTT.

This clone appeared many times. V usage is TRBV9 and J usage is TRBJ2-7; 8 bases agree with TRBD1. The germline gives CDR1 SGDLS, CDR2 YYNGEE. The V gene end was trimmed by 4 bases and the J gene end by 7 bases; junction bases not matched to a gene: 13. This CDR3 has 15 amino acids. The CDR3 is CASSPGGQGAGEQYF. The CDR3 bases are TGTGCCAGCAGCCCAGGGGGGCAGGGGGCCGGTGAGCAGTACTTC.

This clone was seen at least ten times. The rearrangement links TRBV7-2 to TRBJ2-5, with 7 bases identical to TRBD2. CDR1 SGHTA and CDR2 FQGNSA come from the germline V gene. V shed 3 bases and J 0 bases; nucleotides not matched to a gene: 1. The CDR3 length is 14 residues. CDR3 DNA sequence: TGTGCCAGCAGCTTGGGACTACACCAAGAGACCCAGTACTTC. Amino acid sequence: CASSLGLHQETQYF.

The sample holds many counts of this clone. The V gene is TRBV19, the J gene TRBJ2-1; the match to TRBD1 covers 9 bases. The V segment lost 0 bases and the J segment 2 bases; nucleotides outside the gene matches: 11. The germline CDR1 and CDR2 sequences are LNHDA and SQIVND (reference sequence). The CDR3 has 19 amino acids. The CDR3 nucleotides are TGTGCCAGTAGTATAGATGTGCCAAAACAGGGGGCGGCCTACAATGAGCAGTTCTTC. It translates to CASSIDVPKQGAAYNEQFF. The whole variable domain, remainder taken from reference TRBV19 and TRBJ2-1, is DGGITQSPKYLFRKEGQNVTLSCEQNLNHDAMYWYRQDPGQGLRLIYYSQIVNDFQKGDIAEGYSVSREKKESFPLTVTSAQKNPTAFYLCASSIDVPKQGAAYNEQFFGPGTRLTVL.

In this sample, this clone turned up many times. The chain couples TRBV5-1 to TRBJ2-3; 11 nucleotides agree with TRBD2. Germline CDR1 is SGHRS and CDR2 is YFSETQ. The CDR3 length is 16 residues. Trimming removed 1 base from V and 0 bases from J; junction bases left unmatched: 1. The CDR3 DNA reads as TGCGCCAGCAGCTTGAGACTAGCGGGGAGCACAGATACGCAGTATTTT. This sequence encodes CASSLRLAGSTDTQYF.

This clone was seen repeatedly, ten times or more. The chain links TRBV5-1 to TRBJ2-1, with D hard to call. The ends were cut back, 6 bases at V and 9 bases at J, with 13 bases in the middle. CDR3 size: 12 residues. The V gene's germline CDR1 is SGHRS and CDR2 YFSETQ. CDR3 amino acids: CASNPGEGEQFF. The CDR3 DNA follows: TGCGCCAGCAACCCAGGCGAAGGTGAGCAGTTCTTC.

This clone occurred many times. V gene TRBV7-9 combines with J gene TRBJ2-7, with 13 nucleotides matching TRBD2. The CDR3 sequence is 15 residues long. Looked up from germline, CDR1 is SEHNR and CDR2 is FQNEAQ (reference sequence). V lost 5 bases to trimming and J lost 4 bases; unmatched junction nucleotides: 5. The CDR3 DNA is TGTGCCAGCAGCCGGACTAGCGGGAGTGGTTACGAGCAGTACTTC. Protein product: CASSRTSGSGYEQYF.

The sample holds a few counts of this clone. The J gene is TRBJ2-7, the V gene TRBV5-4, with 12 bases matching TRBD2. The J segment lost 3 bases and the V segment lost 4 bases, leaving 17 bases of the junction unmatched. There are 19 residues in the CDR3. The germline gives CDR1 SGHNT, CDR2 YYREEE (reference sequence). In nucleotides, the CDR3 is TGTGCCAGCAGCCCGGTGCGGTCTAGCGGGAGGGCCAGCAGCTACGAGCAGTACTTC. Its protein product is CASSPVRSSGRASSYEQYF.

This clone appeared many times. The chain is built from TRBV5-1 and TRBJ2-1, with 8 bases identical to TRBD2. The V segment lost 4 bases and the J segment 7 bases; nucleotides outside the gene matches: 13. The CDR3 runs to 16 residues. CDR1 and CDR2 (germline): SGHRS, YFSETQ. CDR3 sequence: CASSPGRAGGGNEQFF. The CDR3 coding sequence is TGCGCCAGCAGCCCTGGGAGGGCGGGAGGAGGAAATGAGCAGTTCTTC.

There are many counts of this clone. The chain combines TRBV4-2 with TRBJ1-1; 9 positions match TRBD1. CDR1 is LGHNA and CDR2 is YNFKEQ in the germline V gene. Losses at the gene ends were 5 bases for V and 11 bases for J; bases not matched to a gene: 9. The CDR3 has 13 residues. The CDR3 coding sequence is TGTGCCAGCAGCTCGGGACAGGGTGGATGGGCTTTCTTT. It is translated as CASSSGQGGWAFF.

This clone was counted ten times or more. The V call is TRBV6-1, the J call TRBJ2-7; D is uncertain. The V end was cut by 4 bases, the J end by 3 bases, with 4 bases between. There are 11 residues in the CDR3. Looked up from germline, CDR1 is MNHNS and CDR2 is SASEGT. CDR3 residues: CASSAIYEQYF. CDR3 DNA: TGTGCCAGCAGTGCTATCTACGAGCAGTACTTC.